This TCR beta chain was obtained from a study of shared clonotypes between healthy human individuals. Notes on the study in general: Between a few donors, naive CD4 clonotypes were shared at a level of around 5.2%.

As regards this clone: Its matching antigen is unknown.

The CDR3 is 16 residues long. CDR1 is ENHRY, CDR2 SYGVKD, per germline. J gave up 1 base and V 6 bases, and 8 bases lay outside the gene matches. The naive CD8 fraction comprised CD45RO-negative cells positively selected for CCR7 and excluded terminally differentiated effector memory CD45RA+ cells. Assay used: immunoSEQ multiplex PCR; TCRdb lists only in-frame clones, some missing. The data hold roughly 2.1 million clones, with roughly 91% observed a single time. The TCR originated in a man aged 18 to 29 in good health. Some clones in this sample may be carry-over from other donors' samples. The sample consisted of naive CD8+ T cells from PBMCs. The rearrangement uses TRBV10-3 and TRBJ1-3; 8 positions match TRBD1. The CDR3 loop is CAIRSTGESSGNTIYF. DNA for the CDR3: TGTGCCATCAGATCGACAGGGGAAAGTTCTGGAAACACCATATATTTT.